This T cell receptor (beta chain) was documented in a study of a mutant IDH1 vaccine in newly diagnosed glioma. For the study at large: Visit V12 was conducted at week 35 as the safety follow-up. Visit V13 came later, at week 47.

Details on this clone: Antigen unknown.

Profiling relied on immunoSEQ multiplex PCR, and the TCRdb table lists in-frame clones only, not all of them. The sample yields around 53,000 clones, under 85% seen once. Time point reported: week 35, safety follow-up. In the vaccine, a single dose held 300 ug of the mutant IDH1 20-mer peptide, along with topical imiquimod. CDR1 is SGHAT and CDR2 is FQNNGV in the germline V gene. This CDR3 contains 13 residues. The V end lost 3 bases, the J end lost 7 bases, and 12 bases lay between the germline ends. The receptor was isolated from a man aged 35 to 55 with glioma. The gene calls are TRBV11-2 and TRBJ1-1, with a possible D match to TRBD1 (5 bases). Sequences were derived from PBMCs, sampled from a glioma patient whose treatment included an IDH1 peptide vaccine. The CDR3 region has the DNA TGTGCCAGCAGCTTGGTAGGGGCCTATGAAGCTTTCTTT. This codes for CASSLVGAYEAFF.